These 29 T cell receptor beta chains share one sample of origin, sequenced in a study of OX40 agonist ivuxolimab in advanced cancers. Libraries were prepared by immunoSEQ multiplex PCR; TCRdb keeps only in-frame clonotypes and omits some of them. The sample comprises 89,000 or so clones, under 95% of which are singletons, and 8.4% rests with the top ten. Specimen: CD4+ or CD8+ T cells sorted from blood, collected in a trial of the OX40 agonist ivuxolimab. Receptor source: an adult with an advanced solid tumor such as melanoma, head and neck, liver or kidney cancer.

V gene TRBV9 combines with J gene TRBJ1-5; D is unclear. The V gene's germline CDR1 is SGDLS and CDR2 YYNGEE. The CDR3 loop spans 15 amino acids. V was trimmed by 4 bases and J by 0 bases, leaving 11 bases between them. The CDR3 loop reads CASSPDGYSNQPQHF. CDR3 coding DNA: TGTGCCAGCAGCCCGGACGGGTATAGCAATCAGCCCCAGCATTTT.

The rearrangement links TRBV7-6 to TRBJ2-1; D is uncertain. V shed 1 base and J shed 10 bases, with 8 bases lying between them. This CDR3 comprises 12 residues. Germline V gives CDR1 SGHVS, CDR2 FNYEAQ. Written as DNA, the CDR3 is TGTGCCAGCAGCTTAGGGAACCGGGAGCAGTTCTTC. Amino acids: CASSLGNREQFF.

J is TRBJ1-5 and V is TRBV28; 11 bases are a match to TRBD1. CDR1 is MDHEN, CDR2 SYDVKM, per germline. V shed 7 bases, J shed 6 bases, and the junction held 8 bases outside the gene matches. CDR3 length: 15 amino acids. The CDR3 nucleotides are TGTGCCAGCACTACGGACAGGGGGCGCGGTCAGCCCCAGCATTTT. Translated: CASTTDRGRGQPQHF.

The chain is built from TRBV6-1 and TRBJ1-6; a possible D gene is TRBD1 (6 bases). CDR1 and CDR2 from the germline V gene are MNHNS and SASEGT. The V end was cut by 4 bases, the J end by 13 bases, with 8 bases between. This CDR3 is 11 amino acids long. CDR3 protein: CASSGGGPLHF. In DNA form, the CDR3 reads TGTGCCAGCAGTGGGGGGGGCCCCCTCCACTTT.

The CDR3 nucleotides read TGTGCCAGCAGTTTCGGGGCGAACACTGAAGCTTTCTTT. Translated: CASSFGANTEAFF. The chain recombines TRBV28 with TRBJ1-1; D may be TRBD1 (5 bases). V dropped 3 bases and J dropped 1 base, with 6 bases sitting between them. Germline CDR1 and CDR2: MDHEN and SYDVKM. CDR3 length: 13 residues.

A single count supports this clone. The chain combines TRBV9 with TRBJ1-2; a weak D match, TRBD1 (5 bases). The CDR3 loop spans 13 amino acids. Germline values: CDR1 SGDLS, CDR2 YYNGEE. V gave up 4 bases and J gave up 12 bases, with 19 bases separating them. The CDR3 DNA reads as TGTGCCAGCAGCCCTCACGGGGCAGCCGACGACACCTTC. Translating gives CASSPHGAADDTF.

The rearrangement joins TRBV27 to TRBJ2-1; tentative D call: TRBD1 (6 bases). This CDR3 has 13 amino acids. Germline assignment: CDR1 MNHEY and CDR2 SMNVEV (reference sequence). Trimming took 5 bases from V and 8 from J, leaving 13 bases between them. The CDR3: CASSPQDSYEQFF. The CDR3 DNA is TGTGCCAGCAGTCCCCAGGACAGTTATGAGCAGTTCTTC.

V is TRBV30 and J is TRBJ2-1; D is ambiguous. The CDR3 sequence is 13 residues long. The germline CDR1 and CDR2 sequences are GTSNPN and SVGIG (reference sequence). The ends were cut back, 1 base at V and 8 bases at J, with 12 bases in the middle. The CDR3 region is CAWSDEVYYEQFF. DNA of the CDR3: TGTGCCTGGAGTGACGAGGTTTACTATGAGCAGTTCTTC.

The chain carries TRBV6-4 and TRBJ2-1; 7 bases line up with TRBD2. Germline values: CDR1 MRHNA, CDR2 SNTAGT. Trimming cost V 0 bases and J 5 bases; bases outside gene matches: 7. The CDR3 totals 16 residues. CDR3 sequence reads: CASSDSGGAPNNEQFF. DNA for the CDR3: TGTGCCAGCAGTGACTCGGGAGGGGCACCTAACAATGAGCAGTTCTTC.

In this sample, this clone turned up once. The chain employs TRBV19 and TRBJ1-1; D is undetermined. The germline CDR1 and CDR2 sequences are LNHDA and SQIVND (reference sequence). The CDR3 runs to 12 residues. V gave up 3 bases and J gave up 4 bases, with 6 bases separating them. CDR3 loop: CASSMRATEAFF. In nucleotides, the CDR3 is TGTGCCAGTAGTATGAGGGCCACTGAAGCTTTCTTT.

The chain joins TRBV13 to TRBJ2-7; the D is unclear. Looked up from germline, CDR1 is PRHDT and CDR2 is FYEKMQ (reference sequence). Trimming shortened V by 5 bases and J by 3 bases, and 17 bases separated the two germline ends. CDR3 length equals 15 residues. The CDR3 here is CASSPRGVGIYEQYV. As DNA, the CDR3 is TGTGCCAGCAGCCCTAGAGGTGTAGGCATCTACGAGCAGTACGTC.

The chain is built from TRBV9 and TRBJ1-1; unclear D gene. V was shortened by 3 bases and J by 0 bases, with 15 bases between the two germline ends. This CDR3 is built from 16 residues. In germline, CDR1 is SGDLS, CDR2 YYNGEE. In nucleotides, the CDR3 is TGTGCCAGCAGCGGGGGAGGGCTTGCGATGAACACTGAAGCTTTCTTT. Translating it yields CASSGGGLAMNTEAFF.

V and J are TRBV9 and TRBJ2-1; D unclear. Germline V gene lookup returns CDR1 SGDLS and CDR2 YYNGEE. Trimming left V 0 bases short and J 9 bases short, with 7 bases between. The CDR3 is made up of 12 amino acids. CDR3 in DNA: TGTGCCAGCAGCGTAGACTGGGGTGAGCAGTTCTTC. Protein product: CASSVDWGEQFF. The full variable domain, rest sourced from reference TRBV9 and TRBJ2-1, is DSGVTQTPKHLITATGQRVTLRCSPRSGDLSVYWYQQSLDQGLQFLIQYYNGEERAKGNILERFSAQQFPDLHSELNLSSLELGDSALYFCASSVDWGEQFFGPGTRLTVL.

The V and J genes are TRBV7-8 and TRBJ1-1; D is unclear. V was shortened by 1 base and J by 2 bases, with 11 bases between the two germline ends. This CDR3 is built from 15 residues. Looked up from germline, CDR1 is SGHVS and CDR2 is FQNEAQ. For the CDR3, the DNA is TGTGCCAGCAGCTTAGACGGCGGTCCAAACACTGAAGCTTTCTTT. Translated, it gives CASSLDGGPNTEAFF.

With regard to this clone: Germline and junction disagree at one end, which may indicate a read error. This specimen includes other DNA sequences encoding the same CDR3. V usage is TRBV28 and J usage is TRBJ1-1; 7 bases line up with TRBD1. The CDR3 is 14 amino acids. From germline, CDR1 is MDHEN and CDR2 SYDVKM. The CDR3: CASGIQQGIAEAFF. The CDR3 DNA is TGTGCCAGCGGTATACAACAGGGGATAGCTGAAGCCTTCTTT.

The chain combines TRBV2 with TRBJ1-2; no definite D call. The V gene's germline CDR1 is SNHLY and CDR2 FYNNEI. The V gene lost 5 bases and the J gene lost 4 bases, with 11 bases spanning the gap. The CDR3 is 13 amino acids. In DNA form, the CDR3 reads TGTGCCAGCAGTTTACGCTGGTCCTATGGCTACACCTTC. Protein sequence: CASSLRWSYGYTF.

The V gene is TRBV25-1, the J gene TRBJ1-2; D perhaps matches TRBD1 (6 bases). The CDR3 sequence is 13 residues long. Germline V gene lookup returns CDR1 MGHDK and CDR2 SYGVNS. V was trimmed by 3 bases and J by 6 bases, leaving 11 bases between them. CDR3 amino acids: CASSDSSGDGYTF. The CDR3 region has the DNA TGTGCCAGCAGTGACAGCTCAGGGGATGGCTACACCTTC.

This chain links TRBV6-6 with TRBJ2-7; unclear D gene. The CDR3 spans 12 residues. Germline V gene data show CDR1 as MNHNY and CDR2 as SVGAGI (reference sequence). The germline V and J ends were trimmed by 5 bases and 1 base, with 6 bases remaining between them. The CDR3, as DNA: TGTGCCAGCAGTCTGGGGTCCTACGAGCAGTACGTC. It specifies CASSLGSYEQYV.

V usage is TRBV18 and J usage is TRBJ2-2; D possibly uses TRBD1 or TRBD2 (5 bases each). Germline CDR1 and CDR2: KGHSH and LQKENI. Trimming removed 3 bases at V and 5 bases at J, with 13 bases between. The CDR3 has 15 amino acids. The CDR3 reads CASSPWDEITGELFF. CDR3 in DNA: TGTGCCAGCTCACCTTGGGACGAAATAACCGGGGAGCTGTTTTTT.

This chain connects TRBV4-1 to TRBJ1-6; the D is unclear. V lost 1 base and J lost 4, with 8 bases in between. CDR3 length: 15 residues. Germline assignment: CDR1 MGHRA and CDR2 YSYEKL. The CDR3 protein is CASSQVRDYNSPLHF. The CDR3 DNA is TGCGCCAGCAGCCAAGTAAGGGATTATAATTCACCCCTCCACTTT.

The chain joins TRBV11-3 to TRBJ2-1; no clear D. The V end was cut by 3 bases, the J end by 7 bases, with 4 bases between. CDR3 length: 11 amino acids. Germline V gives CDR1 SGHNT, CDR2 YENEEA. The CDR3 coding sequence is TGTGCCAGCAGCTTCTCGAATGAGCAGTTCTTC. Protein product: CASSFSNEQFF. The entire variable domain, with the rest obtained from reference TRBV11-3 and TRBJ2-1, is as follows: EAGVVQSPRYKIIEKKQPVAFWCNPISGHNTLYWYLQNLGQGPELLIRYENEEAVDDSQLPKDRFSAERLKGVDSTLKIQPAELGDSAVYLCASSFSNEQFFGPGTRLTVL.

The rearrangement links TRBV2 to TRBJ2-4; tentative D call: TRBD1 (6 bases). This CDR3 comprises 15 residues. Trimming removed 7 bases from V and 3 bases from J, with 16 bases in between. Germline V CDR1 and CDR2: SNHLY, FYNNEI. CDR3 amino acids: CASTEQGRLKNIQYF. CDR3 DNA: TGTGCCAGCACGGAACAGGGAAGGCTCAAAAACATTCAGTACTTC.

The chain links TRBV4-1 to TRBJ1-1; 7 bases line up with TRBD1. V lost 3 bases and J lost 4; bases outside the gene matches: 5. The CDR3 has 14 amino acids. CDR1 MGHRA and CDR2 YSYEKL come from the germline V gene. The CDR3 DNA is TGCGCCAGCAGCCAGTTACAGGGGACCACTGAAGCTTTCTTT. This gives the protein CASSQLQGTTEAFF.

This clone is a singleton in its sample. The chain has TRBV6-6 and TRBJ1-2; the D gene is possibly TRBD1 (6 bases). The length of the CDR3 is 13 residues. Trimming pared 5 bases from V and 8 bases from J, leaving 15 bases between. The germline CDR1 and CDR2 sequences are MNHNY and SVGAGI (reference sequence). The CDR3 nucleotides are TGTGCCAGCAGTCCTACAGGGACGTGGGGCTACACCTTC. Encoded protein: CASSPTGTWGYTF.

CDR3 in DNA: TGTGCCAGTAGTATAGATCGTTTGGAGGGGGCCAATCCTGGAAACACCATATATTTT. Residues: CASSIDRLEGANPGNTIYF. The chain combines TRBV19 with TRBJ1-3, with 7 bases matching TRBD1. Germline V gene sequence: CDR1 LNHDA, CDR2 SQIVND (reference sequence). J gave up 2 bases and V 0 bases, and 13 bases lay outside the gene matches. The CDR3 extends over 19 amino acids.

This rearrangement joins TRBV19 to TRBJ2-7; tentatively, D is TRBD1 (5 bases). The germline V gene has CDR1 LNHDA and CDR2 SQIVND (reference sequence). V was shortened by 6 bases and J by 5 bases, with 14 bases between the two germline ends. This CDR3 comprises 13 residues. The CDR3 is CASSPRVWNEQYF. The CDR3 bases are TGTGCCAGTAGCCCCAGGGTTTGGAACGAGCAGTACTTC. Combining the CDR3 with reference TRBV19 and TRBJ2-7 gives the whole variable domain DGGITQSPKYLFRKEGQNVTLSCEQNLNHDAMYWYRQDPGQGLRLIYYSQIVNDFQKGDIAEGYSVSREKKESFPLTVTSAQKNPTAFYLCASSPRVWNEQYFGPGTRLTVT.

The chain is built from TRBV4-3 and TRBJ2-3, with a weak D call TRBD1 (6 bases). Germline V gene data show CDR1 as LGHNA and CDR2 as YSLEER. The V end was cut by 0 bases, the J end by 2 bases, with 15 bases between. The CDR3 runs to 17 residues. The chain's CDR3 is CASSQETAGVITDTQYF. CDR3 DNA sequence: TGCGCCAGCAGCCAAGAAACGGCAGGGGTTATCACAGATACGCAGTATTTT.

J is TRBJ1-2 and V is TRBV29-1; D gene uncertain. Germline assignment: CDR1 SQVTM and CDR2 ANQGSEA. This CDR3 spans 9 amino acids. V was cut by 3 bases and J by 5 bases, with 1 base left in between. The CDR3 protein is CSVDYGYTF. The CDR3 nucleotides read TGCAGCGTTGATTATGGCTACACCTTC.

The CDR3 DNA sequence: TGTGCCAGCAGTTCCGAGTACCAAGAGACCCAGTACTTC. Amino acid sequence: CASSSEYQETQYF. The gene calls are TRBV27 and TRBJ2-5; D is uncertain. This CDR3 has 13 residues. Germline-derived CDR1 and CDR2 are MNHEY and SMNVEV (reference sequence). The V and J ends lost 4 bases and 0 bases respectively, with 6 bases between them.